These T cell receptor beta chains were read from a single sample in a study of blood T cell repertoires in COVID-19. Generated by immunoSEQ multiplex PCR, the TCRdb table keeps only in-frame clones and is missing some. The sample records about 45,000 clones, about 90% being singletons. The sequenced material came from peripheral blood. The receptor source for this set is a human donor in a cohort sampled during active COVID-19. The CDR3 runs from the conserved cysteine through the conserved F or W. Each record gives: V gene, J gene, D gene, CDR3 protein. The D gene is left open where the match is weak.

>TRBV12-5|TRBJ1-2|TRBD1
CASGLATSGTGGGYTF
>TRBV3-1/TRBV3-2|TRBJ1-2|NA
CASRDAGIHYGYTF
>TRBV7-8|TRBJ2-3|NA
CASSFFSGSDTQYF
>TRBV5-4|TRBJ2-7|TRBD1
CASSIGTGGDYEQYF
>TRBV18|TRBJ1-2|TRBD1
CASSPGVRGHTYGYTF
>TRBV4-1|TRBJ2-2|NA
CASSQAQETGELFF
>TRBV6-1|TRBJ1-5|NA
CASSGPDSNRGQPQHF
>TRBV4-1|TRBJ2-7|NA
CASSQGVRGTGEQYF
>TRBV11-2|TRBJ2-4|TRBD2
CASSLGSSGIVKNIQYF
>TRBV7-9|TRBJ2-7|TRBD1
CASSPTTGASYEQYF
>TRBV23-1|TRBJ2-5|TRBD2
CASSPRGSGEETQYF
>TRBV6-5|TRBJ1-2|TRBD1
CASSYSRTGGFYGYTF
>TRBV19|TRBJ1-6|NA
CASGGQNSPLHF
>TRBV5-6|TRBJ2-5|NA
CASSFFRLADFGTQYF
>TRBV10-2|TRBJ1-1|TRBD1
CASSAGYRGWTEAFF
>TRBV19|TRBJ1-5|NA
CASSDGGVYQPQHF
>TRBV6-4|TRBJ1-5|TRBD1
CASSSDRVYQPQHF
>TRBV7-6|TRBJ1-2|NA
CASSLATGPNYGYTF
>TRBV6-5|TRBJ2-7|NA
CASHFGGGIYEQYF
>TRBV7-8|TRBJ1-4|NA
CASSPTYPEGTNEKLFF
>TRBV7-2|TRBJ2-5|TRBD1
CASRGTGSETQYF
>TRBV5-1|TRBJ1-5|NA
CASSPDSPNQPQHF
>TRBV9|TRBJ1-6|NA
CASSVGGASSPLHF
>TRBV2|TRBJ2-2|NA
CASSSQTYSGELFF
>TRBV18|TRBJ1-4|NA
CASSPLSDEKLFF
>TRBV5-4|TRBJ2-7|TRBD1
CASSIVGGQGSYEQYF
>TRBV29-1|TRBJ1-5|TRBD1
CSGGQGMNQPQHF
>TRBV6-5|TRBJ1-2|TRBD1
CASRADRGSYGYTF